These 29 T cell receptor beta chains were all obtained from the same sample, sequenced in a study of blood T cell repertoires in COVID-19. Sequencing was performed with immunoSEQ multiplex PCR; in TCRdb, only in-frame clones are kept and a portion is missing. The sample lists some 700,000 clones, 80% to 90% occurring once. The sequencing input was peripheral blood. The receptors here all came from a woman in her late teens or twenties with acute or convalescent COVID-19.

This clone was seen a handful of times. The J gene is TRBJ1-2, the V gene TRBV27; TRBD1 agrees at 7 bases. Per the germline V gene, CDR1 is MNHEY and CDR2 is SMNVEV (reference sequence). This CDR3 comprises 16 residues. Trimming at V came to 4 bases and at J to 4 bases, leaving 12 bases not matched to a gene. CDR3 sequence (DNA): TGTGCCAGCAGTTCAACCTCACAGGGGCCCTTCTATGGCTACACCTTC. Translation gives CASSSTSQGPFYGYTF.

This chain uses TRBV6-5 with TRBJ2-5, with TRBD1 matching 8 bases. This CDR3 is 15 amino acids long. The V gene end was trimmed by 8 bases and the J gene end by 0 bases; junction bases not matched to a gene: 8. Germline lookup yields CDR1 MNHEY and CDR2 SVGAGI. The CDR3 DNA follows: TGTGCCAGCGGCCTGGAGACAGGGGACCAAGAGACCCAGTACTTC. Residues: CASGLETGDQETQYF.

This clone has only a few counts. The rearrangement uses TRBV25-1 and TRBJ2-7; D possibly corresponds to TRBD2 (5 bases). The germline V gene encodes CDR1 MGHDK and CDR2 SYGVNS. The CDR3 has 12 residues. V gave up 3 bases and J gave up 5 bases, with 8 bases separating them. CDR3 sequence reads: CASSDPGDEQYF. The CDR3 DNA reads as TGTGCCAGCAGTGATCCCGGGGACGAGCAGTACTTC.

The rearrangement uses TRBV29-1 and TRBJ2-7; 8 nucleotides align to TRBD1. CDR1 SQVTM and CDR2 ANQGSEA come from the germline V gene. This CDR3 is 15 amino acids long. V gave up 7 bases and J gave up 4 bases; unmatched junction bases: 15. CDR3 in DNA: TGCAGCGCTTTAGATGGACAGGGCGTTATTTACGAGCAGTACTTC. Its protein product is CSALDGQGVIYEQYF.

The rearrangement uses TRBV7-2 and TRBJ2-1; perhaps TRBD2 as D (6 bases). Trimming removed 11 bases at V and 0 bases at J, with 14 bases between. This CDR3 has 14 residues. Germline CDR1 reads SGHTA; CDR2 reads FQGNSA. CDR3 sequence: CAGVRDSSYNEQFF. The CDR3 bases are TGTGCCGGGGTCCGGGACTCCTCCTACAATGAGCAGTTCTTC.

The chain is built from TRBV7-3 and TRBJ1-5, with D hard to call. The CDR3 spans 13 residues. Germline CDR1 reads SGHTA; CDR2 reads FQGTGA. Deletions cut 11 bases from V and 4 bases from J, with 15 bases between. The CDR3 loop reads CALSIPQNQPQHF. The CDR3 nucleotides read TGTGCCCTAAGCATACCACAGAATCAGCCCCAGCATTTT.

This chain links TRBV25-1 with TRBJ1-6, with D unresolved. The CDR3 is made up of 14 amino acids. Trimming pared 4 bases from V and 7 bases from J, leaving 11 bases between. The germline CDR1 and CDR2 sequences are MGHDK and SYGVNS. The DNA of the CDR3 is TGTGCCAGCAGTGGTCGGGTCTGGAATTCACCCCTCCACTTT. Encoded protein: CASSGRVWNSPLHF. Full variable domain (rest looked up from reference TRBV25-1 and TRBJ1-6): EADIYQTPRYLVIGTGKKITLECSQTMGHDKMYWYQQDPGMELHLIHYSYGVNSTEKGDLSSESTVSRIRTEHFPLTLESARPSHTSQYLCASSGRVWNSPLHFGNGTRLTVT.

On this clone: This specimen includes other DNA sequences encoding the same CDR3. This chain joins TRBV27 and TRBJ2-2; 7 nucleotides match TRBD1. Germline V lookup: CDR1 MNHEY, CDR2 SMNVEV (reference sequence). With V trimmed by 7 bases and J by 5 bases, 7 bases remained unmatched. This CDR3 has 14 residues. CDR3 residues: CASTPGGRTGELFF. The CDR3 DNA sequence: TGTGCCAGCACCCCAGGGGGAAGAACCGGGGAGCTGTTTTTT.

The chain is built from TRBV7-2 and TRBJ1-1; a weak D match, TRBD1 (6 bases). Germline CDR1 and CDR2: SGHTA and FQGNSA. Trimming took 5 bases from V and 0 from J, leaving 16 bases between them. This CDR3 has 16 residues. The CDR3 loop is CASSPPGGRLNTEAFF. The CDR3 DNA sequence: TGTGCCAGCAGCCCTCCCGGGGGGCGGTTGAACACTGAAGCTTTCTTT.

This chain uses TRBV7-3 with TRBJ2-1, with a tentative D call TRBD2 (6 bases). Trimming pared 5 bases from V and 7 bases from J, leaving 15 bases between. This CDR3 is built from 14 residues. CDR1 is SGHTA and CDR2 is FQGTGA in the germline V gene. The CDR3 here is CASSLARLANEQFF. In DNA, the CDR3 is TGTGCCAGCAGCCTAGCGAGGCTCGCGAATGAGCAGTTCTTC.

This clone has more than one count but fewer than ten. V is TRBV30 and J is TRBJ1-1, with D possibly TRBD1 on 6 matching bases. V shed 3 bases and J shed 5 bases, with 10 bases lying between them. The germline gives CDR1 GTSNPN, CDR2 SVGIG (reference sequence). CDR3 length equals 12 residues. CDR3 coding DNA: TGTGCCTGGAGGGGGGGGCATACTGAAGCTTTCTTT. Residues: CAWRGGHTEAFF.

The chain carries TRBV5-4 and TRBJ2-7; weak D call: TRBD2 (5 bases). V was trimmed by 4 bases and J by 3 bases, leaving 23 bases between them. Germline CDR1 SGHNT, CDR2 YYREEE (reference sequence). The CDR3 runs 17 residues. The CDR3 nucleotides read TGTGCCAGCAGCCAAAGACGGGGAAGACAAGGGAACTACGAGCAGTACTTC. Translating it yields CASSQRRGRQGNYEQYF.

Comments on this clone: Other DNA variants within this sample encode the same CDR3. V gene TRBV10-3 combines with J gene TRBJ1-2, with D unresolved. Trimming took 0 bases from V and 3 from J, leaving 5 bases between them. The CDR3 covers 13 residues. Germline V gene sequence: CDR1 ENHRY, CDR2 SYGVKD. The CDR3 sequence: CAISESRDYGYTF. CDR3 coding DNA: TGTGCCATCAGTGAGTCCCGGGACTATGGCTACACCTTC.

This clone came up once. This rearrangement joins TRBV9 to TRBJ1-3; D is unclear. CDR1 is SGDLS and CDR2 is YYNGEE in the germline V gene. This CDR3 contains 19 residues. V was cut by 0 bases and J by 3 bases, with 22 bases left in between. The CDR3 DNA reads as TGTGCCAGCAGCGTAGTCGGAGTTTACCCATTTACGGGTGGAAACACCATATATTTT. Translated: CASSVVGVYPFTGGNTIYF.

This sequence joins TRBV7-2 and TRBJ2-1; a possible D gene is TRBD2 (6 bases). The CDR3 covers 14 residues. V was trimmed by 3 bases and J by 10 bases, leaving 16 bases between them. Germline assignment: CDR1 SGHTA and CDR2 FQGNSA. CDR3 sequence (DNA): TGTGCCAGCAGCTTCGCCTGGCGGGATGGGGAGCAGTTCTTC. This codes for CASSFAWRDGEQFF. The full variable domain, completed using reference TRBV7-2 and TRBJ2-1, is GAGVSQSPSNKVTEKGKDVELRCDPISGHTALYWYRQSLGQGLEFLIYFQGNSAPDKSGLPSDRFSAERTGGSVSTLTIQRTQQEDSAVYLCASSFAWRDGEQFFGPGTRLTVL.

The chain is built from TRBV19 and TRBJ2-1, with a weak D call TRBD1 (6 bases). With 0 bases removed from V and 7 bases from J, the gap between germline ends came to 13 bases. The CDR3 is 15 residues long. CDR1 is LNHDA, CDR2 SQIVND, per germline (reference sequence). Written as DNA, the CDR3 is TGTGCCAGTAGTATAGATGGGGGCCCGGGGAATGAGCAGTTCTTC. It yields the protein CASSIDGGPGNEQFF.

CDR3 sequence reads: CASSFRDSSSYEQYF. In DNA form, the CDR3 reads TGTGCCAGCAGCTTCCGGGACAGCTCCTCCTACGAGCAGTACTTC. This rearrangement joins TRBV9 to TRBJ2-7; 7 bases are shared with TRBD1. CDR1 and CDR2 from the germline V gene are SGDLS and YYNGEE. The junction had 7 bases not matched to a gene; V was cut back by 4 bases and J by 0 bases. CDR3 size: 15 residues.

J is TRBJ2-2 and V is TRBV4-3; maybe TRBD1 (6 bases). Between the trimmed V and J ends, which lost 3 bases and 2 bases, there was a span of 7 bases. The V gene's germline CDR1 is LGHNA and CDR2 YSLEER. This CDR3 has 14 residues. The CDR3 coding sequence is TGCGCCAGCAGCCACAGGGGAAACACCGGGGAGCTGTTTTTT. This codes for CASSHRGNTGELFF.

This sequence joins TRBV30 and TRBJ1-1, with TRBD1 identical over 9 bases. Losses at the gene ends were 2 bases for V and 7 bases for J; bases not matched to a gene: 5. The germline V gene encodes CDR1 GTSNPN and CDR2 SVGIG (reference sequence). This CDR3 comprises 13 residues. CDR3 nucleotides: TGTGCCTGGAGTCCCGACAGGGGGATTGAAGCTTTCTTT. It specifies CAWSPDRGIEAFF.

V gene TRBV6-6 combines with J gene TRBJ1-5, with 8 bases fitting TRBD1. In germline, CDR1 is MNHNY, CDR2 SVGAGI (reference sequence). With V trimmed by 5 bases and J by 0 bases, 9 bases remained unmatched. This CDR3 comprises 17 residues. The CDR3 nucleotides read TGTGCCAGCAGTCCGACAGGGGCCTGGGTTAGCAATCAGCCCCAGCATTTT. As protein: CASSPTGAWVSNQPQHF.

This chain uses TRBV27 with TRBJ2-7; 8 bases line up with TRBD1. CDR3 length: 13 amino acids. Trimming at V came to 4 bases and at J to 7 bases, leaving 6 bases not matched to a gene. The germline V gene encodes CDR1 MNHEY and CDR2 SMNVEV (reference sequence). CDR3 residues: CASSYRGMREQYF. Here the CDR3 DNA reads TGTGCCAGCAGTTACAGGGGGATGAGGGAGCAGTACTTC.

The chain has TRBV19 and TRBJ1-1; TRBD1 agrees at 8 bases. Per germline, CDR1 LNHDA and CDR2 SQIVND (reference sequence). This CDR3 spans 14 amino acids. J was trimmed by 6 bases and V by 1 base; bases with no gene match: 4. The CDR3 sequence is CASSIGTGRAEAFF. In nucleotides, the CDR3 is TGTGCCAGTAGTATAGGGACAGGGAGAGCTGAAGCTTTCTTT.

The gene calls are TRBV6-5 and TRBJ2-1, with TRBD2 matching over 14 bases. Germline-derived CDR1 and CDR2 are MNHEY and SVGAGI. With 1 base clipped from V and 10 bases from J, the junction kept 6 bases outside the gene matches. This CDR3 region has 16 residues. CDR3 nucleotides: TGTGCCAGCAGTTACTACGGACTAGCGGGGGGAGGCGAGCAGTTCTTC. This translates into CASSYYGLAGGGEQFF.

This chain connects TRBV7-9 to TRBJ1-2, with D possibly being TRBD1 (6 bases). Between the trimmed V and J ends, which lost 2 bases and 7 bases, there was a span of 20 bases. The CDR3 runs 16 residues. Germline CDR1 SEHNR, CDR2 FQNEAQ (reference sequence). The CDR3 spells CASSLMQGSSLGGYTF. The CDR3 coding sequence is TGTGCCAGCAGCTTAATGCAGGGGTCGTCCCTGGGTGGCTACACCTTC.

This chain links TRBV12-3 or TRBV12-4 with TRBJ1-1; TRBD1 is a possible D gene (5 bases). Trimming removed 4 bases from V and 5 bases from J, with 11 bases in between. The CDR3 runs 13 residues. CDR3 residues: CASSYQGWTEAFF. The CDR3 nucleotides read TGTGCCAGCAGTTATCAGGGTTGGACTGAAGCTTTCTTT.

The V and J genes are TRBV11-2 and TRBJ1-2, with 10 positions matching TRBD1. The CDR3 runs to 18 residues. Germline V CDR1 and CDR2: SGHAT, FQNNGV. V lost 2 bases and J lost 6; bases outside the gene matches: 15. Here the CDR3 DNA reads TGTGCCAGCAGCTTAAGCCTCCCCTTTCAGACAGGGGGCAATGGCTACACCTTC. This gives the protein CASSLSLPFQTGGNGYTF.

The chain links TRBV7-2 to TRBJ1-3; possible D gene TRBD1, 6 bases. From germline, CDR1 is SGHTA and CDR2 FQGNSA. With 5 bases removed from V and 0 bases from J, the gap between germline ends came to 11 bases. The CDR3 sequence is 15 residues long. The chain's CDR3 is CASSLTGFSGNTIYF. CDR3 DNA: TGTGCCAGCAGCCTAACAGGGTTCTCTGGAAACACCATATATTTT.

The table lists this clone with a count of one. This chain joins TRBV5-6 and TRBJ1-4; the D gene is possibly TRBD1 (6 bases). The V end was cut by 0 bases, the J end by 8 bases, with 8 bases between. The CDR3 has 13 residues. The germline gives CDR1 SGHDT, CDR2 YYEEEE. The CDR3 loop reads CASSLGTGEKLFF. The CDR3 coding sequence is TGTGCCAGCAGCTTGGGCACAGGGGAAAAACTGTTTTTT.

The chain joins TRBV5-1 to TRBJ1-6, with D perhaps matching TRBD1 (6 bases). V lost 4 bases and J 7 bases, leaving 12 bases between the germline ends. Per the germline V gene, CDR1 is SGHRS and CDR2 is YFSETQ. CDR3 length: 14 amino acids. The CDR3 spells CASSITGNNSPLHF. The CDR3 DNA reads TGCGCCAGCAGCATAACAGGGAACAATTCACCCCTCCACTTT.